This TCR beta chain was sequenced in a study of vaccination effects on CD4 cells after COVID-19. Overall study results and limits: Long after vaccination, the clones induced by infection and by vaccine shrank markedly in size.

As for this clone: Its antigen is currently unknown.

The V end lost 4 bases, the J end lost 0 bases, and 6 bases lay between the germline ends. Germline values: CDR1 WNHNN, CDR2 SYGVQD (reference sequence). The length of the CDR3 is 13 residues. Profiled with immunoSEQ multiplex PCR; TCRdb holds only in-frame clones, not every one. Altogether about 47,000 clones are present, less than 85% being singletons, with the ten largest covering roughly 7.2%. Between days 9 and 11 of culture, CD4+ T cells were separated out. Vaccination of participants consisted of two doses of either the BNT162b2 or mRNA-1273 vaccine. The sequence came from a human donor who received a COVID-19 vaccine. Sequencing was performed on CD4+ T cells from PBMCs cultured without peptide, taken after COVID-19 vaccination. J is TRBJ1-1 and V is TRBV10-1; D gene unclear. The CDR3 protein is CASSVQMNTEAFF. CDR3 DNA sequence: TGCGCCAGCAGTGTCCAGATGAACACTGAAGCTTTCTTT.